The 26 T cell receptor beta chains listed next were all sequenced from one sample in a study of blood T cell repertoires in COVID-19. Measured with immunoSEQ multiplex PCR; TCRdb has only the in-frame clones, and not every one. Found here are about 54,000 clones, 90% of them singletons; the top ten hold roughly 7.6%. Sample: peripheral blood. The receptors here all came from a woman aged 40 to 55 with active COVID-19.

The V gene is TRBV7-3, the J gene TRBJ1-2; TRBD1 matches at 9 bases. The J segment lost 7 bases and the V segment lost 5 bases, leaving 11 bases of the junction unmatched. Germline V gives CDR1 SGHTA, CDR2 FQGTGA. The CDR3 runs 15 residues. CDR3 DNA sequence: TGTGCCAGCAGCCCTACCTCGGGACAGGGCGGTGGCTACACCTTC. Translation: CASSPTSGQGGGYTF.

The rearrangement links TRBV11-2 to TRBJ1-1; perhaps TRBD1 as D (6 bases). The germline CDR1 and CDR2 sequences are SGHAT and FQNNGV. The ends were cut back, 7 bases at V and 1 base at J, with 13 bases in the middle. The CDR3 runs 14 residues. The CDR3 sequence is CASNARGQNTEAFF. CDR3 coding DNA: TGTGCCAGCAACGCTAGGGGACAGAACACTGAAGCTTTCTTT.

The rearrangement joins TRBV30 to TRBJ2-5; the match to TRBD2 covers 9 bases. Germline V lookup: CDR1 GTSNPN, CDR2 SVGIG (reference sequence). The CDR3 consists of 20 residues. V was clipped by 3 bases and J by 5 bases; unmatched bases: 25. The CDR3 reads CAWSRPLFQRGARLGETQYF. CDR3 coding DNA: TGTGCCTGGAGCCGACCCCTTTTTCAGCGGGGGGCCCGTCTCGGTGAGACCCAGTACTTC. Filled out from reference TRBV30 and TRBJ2-5, the complete variable domain reads SQTIHQWPATLVQPVGSPLSLECTVEGTSNPNLYWYRQAAGRGLQLLFYSVGIGQISSEVPQNLSASRPQDRQFILSSKKLLLSDSGFYLCAWSRPLFQRGARLGETQYFGPGTRLLVL.

CDR3 region: CASSGWGGGAPDTQYF. CDR3 bases: TGTGCCAGCAGTGGATGGGGCGGGGGGGCCCCAGATACGCAGTATTTT. J is TRBJ2-3 and V is TRBV28; TRBD2 matches 9 bases. Per the germline V gene, CDR1 is MDHEN and CDR2 is SYDVKM. The CDR3 sequence is 16 residues long. V lost 5 bases to trimming and J lost 4 bases; unmatched junction nucleotides: 10.

The chain couples TRBV28 to TRBJ2-7; 8 positions agree with TRBD2. Trimming removed 6 bases from V and 0 bases from J; junction bases left unmatched: 7. CDR1 and CDR2 (germline): MDHEN, SYDVKM. The CDR3 contains 15 residues. As DNA, the CDR3 is TGTGCCAGCAGCCCGGGGGGGCTAAGCTCCTACGAGCAGTACTTC. It translates to CASSPGGLSSYEQYF.

The rearrangement links TRBV19 to TRBJ2-2; D is unresolved. This CDR3 region has 14 residues. Trimming took 8 bases from V and 0 from J, leaving 10 bases between them. Germline V gene data show CDR1 as LNHDA and CDR2 as SQIVND (reference sequence). The CDR3 nucleotides read TGTGCCAGTGCAAGCGCGCCGAACACCGGGGAGCTGTTTTTT. Its protein is CASASAPNTGELFF.

This sequence joins TRBV7-3 and TRBJ1-1; weak D call: TRBD1 (6 bases). Germline V CDR1 and CDR2: SGHTA, FQGTGA. Trimming shortened V by 4 bases and J by 5 bases, and 14 bases separated the two germline ends. This CDR3 is 14 amino acids long. This CDR3 reads CASSSFRGSTEAFF. CDR3 coding DNA: TGTGCCAGCAGCTCTTTCAGGGGTAGTACTGAAGCTTTCTTT.

This chain uses TRBV7-9 with TRBJ2-4; 8 bases map to TRBD1. Germline V lookup: CDR1 SEHNR, CDR2 FQNEAQ (reference sequence). With V trimmed by 2 bases and J by 10 bases, 13 bases remained unmatched. The CDR3 extends over 16 amino acids. The CDR3 region has the DNA TGTGCCAGCAGCTTATCAGGGGGCGGGTCCTTCGAGATTCAGTACTTC. Translated, it gives CASSLSGGGSFEIQYF.

CDR3 DNA sequence: TGCGCCAGCAGCTCAATAGCGGGGGAGACGGAGACCCAGTACTTC. Protein sequence: CASSSIAGETETQYF. The chain has TRBV5-1 and TRBJ2-5, with 9 bases lining up with TRBD2. Looked up from germline, CDR1 is SGHRS and CDR2 is YFSETQ. The CDR3 extends over 15 amino acids. Losses at the gene ends were 3 bases for V and 5 bases for J; bases not matched to a gene: 8.

V is TRBV5-6 and J is TRBJ1-2, with TRBD1 identical over 7 bases. In germline, CDR1 is SGHDT, CDR2 YYEEEE. V shed 2 bases and J 4 bases; nucleotides not matched to a gene: 5. This CDR3 has 14 amino acids. CDR3 amino acids: CASSFRDSLYGYTF. In DNA, the CDR3 is TGTGCCAGCAGCTTCCGGGACAGCCTCTATGGCTACACCTTC. Full variable domain (rest looked up from reference TRBV5-6 and TRBJ1-2): DAGVTQSPTHLIKTRGQQVTLRCSPKSGHDTVSWYQQALGQGPQFIFQYYEEEERQRGNFPDRFSGHQFPNYSSELNVNALLLGDSALYLCASSFRDSLYGYTFGSGTRLTVV.

CDR3 amino acids: CASSRRQGYGYTF. DNA for the CDR3: TGTGCCAGCTCACGGAGACAGGGGTATGGCTACACCTTC. This chain uses TRBV2 with TRBJ1-2; 8 nucleotides match TRBD1. Germline trimming cut 8 bases from V and 5 bases from J; bases unmatched to any gene: 7. The CDR3 sequence is 13 residues long. Germline assignment: CDR1 SNHLY and CDR2 FYNNEI.

The CDR3 here is CASSDSTVNTEAFF. DNA for the CDR3: TGTGCCAGCAGTGACTCGACAGTGAACACTGAAGCTTTCTTT. The genes are TRBV6-4 and TRBJ1-1, with D perhaps TRBD1 (5 bases). Trimming shortened V by 0 bases and J by 0 bases, and 5 bases separated the two germline ends. This CDR3 has 14 residues. CDR1 is MRHNA and CDR2 is SNTAGT in the germline V gene.

The chain uses TRBV4-3 and TRBJ2-3; 10 bases are a match to TRBD2. The junction had 13 bases not matched to a gene; V was cut back by 0 bases and J by 4 bases. The CDR3 contains 19 residues. Germline-derived CDR1 and CDR2 are LGHNA and YSLEER. CDR3 region: CASSQDRYRASGGADTQYF. Here the CDR3 DNA reads TGCGCCAGCAGCCAAGATCGTTATAGAGCTAGCGGGGGTGCAGATACGCAGTATTTT.

CDR3 residues: CASTPGGGVRDYTF. CDR3 DNA: TGTGCCAGCACCCCGGGAGGGGGGGTTCGTGACTACACCTTC. The chain employs TRBV6-5 and TRBJ1-2, with D tentatively TRBD1 (6 bases). Trimming cost V 7 bases and J 10 bases, with 22 bases left between them. The CDR3 is 14 residues long. Germline loops: CDR1 MNHEY, CDR2 SVGAGI.

The chain couples TRBV18 to TRBJ1-6; the match to TRBD1 covers 8 bases. The CDR3 contains 16 residues. Germline V gene lookup returns CDR1 KGHSH and CDR2 LQKENI. J was trimmed by 8 bases and V by 1 base; bases with no gene match: 7. CDR3 sequence (DNA): TGTGCCAGCTCACCACTTGGACAGGGAGGTGATTCACCCCTCCACTTT. Translating it yields CASSPLGQGGDSPLHF.

The chain recombines TRBV7-9 with TRBJ1-6, with TRBD1 matching 9 bases. V lost 5 bases and J lost 8; bases outside the gene matches: 4. Germline V lookup: CDR1 SEHNR, CDR2 FQNEAQ (reference sequence). CDR3 length: 14 residues. In DNA, the CDR3 is TGTGCCAGCAGCACCGGGACAGGGTATTCACCCCTCCACTTT. This translates into CASSTGTGYSPLHF.

The genes are TRBV10-3 and TRBJ2-3; 7 bases map to TRBD2. J gave up 6 bases and V 2 bases, and 2 bases lay outside the gene matches. The CDR3 loop spans 13 amino acids. The germline V gene encodes CDR1 ENHRY and CDR2 SYGVKD. The CDR3 sequence: CAISEILADTQYF. The CDR3 coding sequence is TGTGCCATCAGTGAGATACTAGCGGATACGCAGTATTTT.

The chain combines TRBV4-1 with TRBJ2-1; tentatively, D is TRBD1 (6 bases). V lost 4 bases to trimming and J lost 4 bases, with 20 bases between them. The CDR3 has 17 residues. Germline loops: CDR1 MGHRA, CDR2 YSYEKL. CDR3 nucleotides: TGCGCCAGCAGCCGCGGAACCGGGACATTCGATTACAATGAGCAGTTCTTC. It codes for CASSRGTGTFDYNEQFF.

The J gene is TRBJ2-1, the V gene TRBV6-6, with 11 bases fitting TRBD2. The CDR3 loop spans 15 amino acids. Germline CDR1 and CDR2: MNHNY and SVGAGI (reference sequence). V lost 2 bases and J lost 9; bases outside the gene matches: 6. The CDR3 bases are TGTGCCAGCAGTTACGGACTAGCGGGTAACGCTGAGCAGTTCTTC. It specifies CASSYGLAGNAEQFF.

The genes are TRBV5-1 and TRBJ1-1, with D possibly being TRBD1 (5 bases). This CDR3 spans 14 amino acids. Germline CDR1 SGHRS, CDR2 YFSETQ. Trimming pared 0 bases from V and 5 bases from J, leaving 11 bases between. The CDR3 here is CASSLDFQGTEAFF. The CDR3 nucleotides read TGCGCCAGCAGCTTGGACTTCCAGGGAACTGAAGCTTTCTTT. The variable domain in full, completed from reference TRBV5-1 and TRBJ1-1, reads KAGVTQTPRYLIKTRGQQVTLSCSPISGHRSVSWYQQTPGQGLQFLFEYFSETQRNKGNFPGRFSGRQFSNSRSEMNVSTLELGDSALYLCASSLDFQGTEAFFGQGTRLTVV.

The chain joins TRBV14 to TRBJ2-3; D might be TRBD1 (6 bases). Trimming stripped 0 bases from V and 2 bases from J, with 21 bases between. The length of the CDR3 is 19 residues. Looked up from germline, CDR1 is SGHDN and CDR2 is FVKESK. The CDR3 region has the DNA TGTGCCAGCAGCCAAGAGAACAGGGAACTTGCTTATTACACAGATACGCAGTATTTT. Translated, it gives CASSQENRELAYYTDTQYF.

The V call is TRBV9, the J call TRBJ1-1; TRBD1 aligns across 7 bases. The ends lost 1 base at V and 4 bases at J; junction bases unmatched: 4. Germline V gene sequence: CDR1 SGDLS, CDR2 YYNGEE. The CDR3 contains 14 residues. This CDR3 reads CASSVRQGSTEAFF. CDR3 coding DNA: TGTGCCAGCAGCGTAAGACAGGGCAGCACTGAAGCTTTCTTT.

The chain carries TRBV18 and TRBJ1-3, with D possibly matching TRBD1 (5 bases). The germline gives CDR1 KGHSH, CDR2 LQKENI. The V and J ends lost 5 bases and 11 bases respectively, with 16 bases between them. This CDR3 spans 13 amino acids. The CDR3 sequence is CASSSREGLPIYF. Here the CDR3 DNA reads TGTGCCAGCTCATCACGGGAGGGGCTTCCCATATATTTT.

This chain links TRBV5-1 with TRBJ2-7; 9 bases fit TRBD1. This CDR3 comprises 14 residues. CDR1 and CDR2 from the germline V gene are SGHRS and YFSETQ. V shed 7 bases and J 2 bases; nucleotides not matched to a gene: 7. The CDR3 protein is CASGIRDRAYEQYF. The CDR3 nucleotides are TGCGCCAGCGGAATCCGGGACAGGGCCTACGAGCAGTACTTC.

This chain uses TRBV9 with TRBJ2-2, with D possibly being TRBD2 (5 bases). V was cut by 2 bases and J by 2 bases, with 7 bases left in between. Germline CDR1 and CDR2: SGDLS and YYNGEE. The CDR3 is 14 amino acids. The CDR3: CASSVEGNTGELFF. DNA for the CDR3: TGTGCCAGCAGCGTTGAGGGCAACACCGGGGAGCTGTTTTTT.

The rearrangement uses TRBV2 and TRBJ2-7, with 9 positions matching TRBD1. This CDR3 spans 15 amino acids. Germline lookup yields CDR1 SNHLY and CDR2 FYNNEI. V was clipped by 0 bases and J by 12 bases; unmatched bases: 12. The CDR3 loop reads CASSEAPGQGSEVYF. In DNA, the CDR3 is TGTGCCAGCAGTGAAGCCCCGGGACAGGGATCAGAGGTGTACTTC. The complete variable domain, with remaining parts taken from reference TRBV2 and TRBJ2-7, reads EPEVTQTPSHQVTQMGQEVILRCVPISNHLYFYWYRQILGQKVEFLVSFYNNEISEKSEIFDDQFSVERPDGSNFTLKIRSTKLEDSAMYFCASSEAPGQGSEVYFGPGTRLTVT.